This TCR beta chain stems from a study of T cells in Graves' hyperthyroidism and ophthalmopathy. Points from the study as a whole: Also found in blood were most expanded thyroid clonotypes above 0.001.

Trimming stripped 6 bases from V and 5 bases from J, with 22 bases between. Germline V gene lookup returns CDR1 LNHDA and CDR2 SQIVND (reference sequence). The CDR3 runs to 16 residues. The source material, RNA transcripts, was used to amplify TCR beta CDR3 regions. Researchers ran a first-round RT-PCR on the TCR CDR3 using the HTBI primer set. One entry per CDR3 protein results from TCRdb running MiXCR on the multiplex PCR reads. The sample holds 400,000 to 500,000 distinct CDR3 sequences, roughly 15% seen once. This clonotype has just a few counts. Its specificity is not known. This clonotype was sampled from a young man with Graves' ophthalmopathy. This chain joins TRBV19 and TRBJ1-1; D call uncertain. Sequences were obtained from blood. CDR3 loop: CASRPPGRGRTTEAFF. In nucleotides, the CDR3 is TGTGCCAGTAGACCCCCCGGCCGGGGAAGAACGACTGAAGCTTTCTTT.